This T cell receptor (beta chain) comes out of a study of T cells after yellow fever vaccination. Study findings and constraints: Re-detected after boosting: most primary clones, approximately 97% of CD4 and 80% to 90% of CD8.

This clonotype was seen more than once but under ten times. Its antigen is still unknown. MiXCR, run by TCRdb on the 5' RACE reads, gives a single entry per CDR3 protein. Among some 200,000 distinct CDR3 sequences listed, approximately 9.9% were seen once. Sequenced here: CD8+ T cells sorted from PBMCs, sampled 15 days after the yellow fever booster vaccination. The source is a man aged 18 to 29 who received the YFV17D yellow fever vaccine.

In nucleotides, the CDR3 is TGTGCCATTTTGGCTCGGACAGTCAATGAGCAGTTCTTC. Translation gives CAILARTVNEQFF. The V gene is TRBV6-1, the J gene TRBJ2-1, with D possibly TRBD1 on 6 matching bases. Germline CDR1 is MNHNS and CDR2 is SASEGT. The CDR3 consists of 13 residues. V was cut by 10 bases and J by 6 bases, with 16 bases left in between.